The rows below give T cell receptor beta chains drawn from one sample of a study of shared clonotypes between healthy human individuals. The repertoire was sequenced with immunoSEQ multiplex PCR; TCRdb's copy has only in-frame clones and lacks some. The sample holds approximately 2,000,000 clones, about 90% seen once. Sequencing was done on a sample of naive CD4+ T cells from PBMCs. The receptors were gathered from a man between 18 and 29 years old in good health. Some clones in this sample may be carry-over from other donors' samples. Each CDR3 is given with its conserved first and last residue. D genes are given only for firm matches. Expanded clones get a size class; other rows say once, few or many, or leave the size out.

length	D	size	V	J	DNA	CDR3
15	NA	NA	TRBV27	TRBJ2-2	TGTGCCAGCTATACGGGACGGACGAACACCGGGGAGCTGTTTTTT	CASYTGRTNTGELFF
15	TRBD2	NA	TRBV6-5	TRBJ2-7	TGTGCCAGCAGTTACGGGAGCGGGAGGTCTAACGAGCAGTACTTC	CASSYGSGRSNEQYF
16	TRBD2	once	TRBV6-4	TRBJ2-7	TGTGCCAGCAGTGAACTAGCGGGAACCCCAGCCTACGAGCAGTACTTC	CASSELAGTPAYEQYF
17	TRBD2	NA	TRBV11-2	TRBJ2-3	TGTGCCAGCAGCTTAGCCCTTGGCGGGAGGGCCGGAGATACGCAGTATTTT	CASSLALGGRAGDTQYF
13	NA	NA	TRBV6-5	TRBJ2-1	TGTGCCAGCAGACACGGGGTTTACAATGAGCAGTTCTTC	CASRHGVYNEQFF
15	NA	few	TRBV28	TRBJ1-5	TGTGCCAGCAGTCACCGGGACGGAGGCAATCAGCCCCAGCATTTT	CASSHRDGGNQPQHF
17	TRBD2	NA	TRBV28	TRBJ2-3	TGTGCCAGCAGTCTCTGGGATACTAGCGGAATCACAGATACGCAGTATTTT	CASSLWDTSGITDTQYF
15	NA	once	TRBV11-2	TRBJ1-2	TGTGCCAGCAGCCCCCCCCCTTCGGGAAACTATGGCTACACCTTC	CASSPPPSGNYGYTF
16	NA	NA	TRBV19	TRBJ2-2	TGTGCCAGTAGTAAAAGACAGGACTCGAGCACCGGGGAGCTGTTTTTT	CASSKRQDSSTGELFF
14	TRBD1	NA	TRBV9	TRBJ1-2	TGTGCCAGCAGCTCAGGGGGACGGACCTATGGCTACACCTTC	CASSSGGRTYGYTF
15	NA	NA	TRBV6-5	TRBJ2-7	TGTGCCAGCAGTTACTCCAAGGGTAGTAGCTACGAGCAGTACTTC	CASSYSKGSSYEQYF
17	TRBD2	once	TRBV5-8	TRBJ2-1	TGTGCCAGCAGCCCTACTCAGACTAGCGGCGGTTACAATGAGCAGTTCTTC	CASSPTQTSGGYNEQFF
18	NA	once	TRBV7-2	TRBJ1-1	TGTGCCAGCAGCTTAGACTGGACAGCTACAATCTTGATCACTGAAGCTTTCTTT	CASSLDWTATILITEAFF
14	NA	NA	TRBV5-1	TRBJ2-3	TGCGCCAGCAGCCCCGGGCAGGGGACAGATACGCAGTATTTT	CASSPGQGTDTQYF
16	NA	NA	TRBV5-1	TRBJ2-7	TGCGCCAGCAGCTTGGTTGTGGGCCCCGGAACCTACGAGCAGTACTTC	CASSLVVGPGTYEQYF
14	NA	NA	TRBV9	TRBJ2-7	TGTGCCAGCAGCGTTAGAGTTTCCCCCTACGAGCAGTACTTC	CASSVRVSPYEQYF
11	NA	NA	TRBV20-1	TRBJ2-7	TGCAGTGCTAGAGCGGTCTACGAGCAGTACTTC	CSARAVYEQYF
13	NA	NA	TRBV5-6	TRBJ2-3	TGTGCCAGCAGCTCCGTGACACTGGATACGCAGTATTTT	CASSSVTLDTQYF
16	NA	few	TRBV7-9	TRBJ1-1	TGTGCCAGCAGCTTATGGGTAGGGGGACAAGGTTGGGAAGCTTTCTTT	CASSLWVGGQGWEAFF
17	TRBD1	NA	TRBV28	TRBJ2-4	TGTGCCAGCAGTTTTGCCCCAGGGGGCGGGCCCAAAAACATTCAGTACTTC	CASSFAPGGGPKNIQYF
13	NA	NA	TRBV6-6	TRBJ1-4	TGTGCCAGCAGTTACTCGACAGAGGAAAAACTGTTTTTT	CASSYSTEEKLFF
18	TRBD1	NA	TRBV5-1	TRBJ1-5	TGCGCCAGCAGCTTGGTACCCCAGGGGGAAGGCGGCAATCAGCCCCAGCATTTT	CASSLVPQGEGGNQPQHF
15	NA	NA	TRBV28	TRBJ1-4	TGTGCCAGCAGCTTGCCCGGGACATTAAATGAAAAACTGTTTTTT	CASSLPGTLNEKLFF
15	TRBD2	NA	TRBV11-2	TRBJ2-3	TGTGCCAGCAGCTCTAGCGGGGCCTACTCTGATACGCAGTATTTT	CASSSSGAYSDTQYF
14	NA	NA	TRBV10-1	TRBJ2-5	TGCGCCAGCAATTGGGAGTATCCCATACAGACCCAGTACTTC	CASNWEYPIQTQYF
15	NA	NA	TRBV2	TRBJ2-3	TGTGCCAGCAGTGACGGACACCCTAGCACAGATACGCAGTATTTT	CASSDGHPSTDTQYF
14	NA	NA	TRBV6-1	TRBJ2-2	TGTGCCAGCAGCCTGGGACCTAACACCGGGGAGCTGTTTTTT	CASSLGPNTGELFF
14	TRBD1	NA	TRBV28	TRBJ1-6	TGTGCCAGCAGTTCGACAGGGGTGAATTCACCCCTCCACTTT	CASSSTGVNSPLHF
14	TRBD1	NA	TRBV19	TRBJ1-2	TGTGCCAGTAGTCCACAGGGGGCCGGGAGTGGCTACACCTTC	CASSPQGAGSGYTF
12	NA	few	TRBV9	TRBJ1-6	TGTGCCAGCAGCGTAGGGGATTCACCCCTCCACTTT	CASSVGDSPLHF
12	NA	few	TRBV5-6	TRBJ2-2	TGTGCCAGCAGCCTCAACGCCGGGGAGCTGTTTTTT	CASSLNAGELFF
16	NA	NA	TRBV7-2	TRBJ2-5	TGTGCCAGCAGCTCCCGGAGGGAGCGGGTGGACGGGACCCAGTACTTC	CASSSRRERVDGTQYF
15	NA	NA	TRBV27	TRBJ2-5	TGTGCCAGCAGCCCCGGGGCAACCATTCAAGAGACCCAGTACTTC	CASSPGATIQETQYF
15	NA	NA	TRBV27	TRBJ1-2	TGTGCCAGCAGTTTGGTCCAGGGATTATTGGACGGCTACACCTTC	CASSLVQGLLDGYTF
12	NA	NA	TRBV10-3	TRBJ1-2	TGTGCCATCAGTGAGTACGGGGAGGGCTACACCTTC	CAISEYGEGYTF
15	NA	NA	TRBV27	TRBJ2-3	TGTGCCAGCAGTTTTCGGGGTATAGGCACAGATACGCAGTATTTT	CASSFRGIGTDTQYF
14	TRBD2	once	TRBV19	TRBJ2-1	TGTGCCAGTAGTTTATTAGCGGGAAGGATTGAGCAGTTCTTC	CASSLLAGRIEQFF
11	NA	NA	TRBV6-5	TRBJ2-7	TGTGCCAGCGCCAGACTAGGCGAGCAGTACTTC	CASARLGEQYF
17	TRBD1	once	TRBV28	TRBJ1-1	TGTGCCAGCAGGTCGACGGGACAGGAAAACCCAACCGGTGAAGCTTTCTTT	CASRSTGQENPTGEAFF
14	NA	NA	TRBV7-9	TRBJ2-2	TGTGCCAGCAGCTTAGGTAGACCTGGCGGGGAGCTGTTTTTT	CASSLGRPGGELFF
16	TRBD2	NA	TRBV4-1	TRBJ2-7	TGCGCCAGCAGTCAACTAGCCGCGGGGGTAGCCTACGAGCAGTACTTC	CASSQLAAGVAYEQYF
13	NA	NA	TRBV6-1	TRBJ1-1	TGTGCCAGCAGTGAAGCGCAGATATTTGAAGCTTTCTTT	CASSEAQIFEAFF
16	TRBD2	NA	TRBV25-1	TRBJ2-3	TGTGCCAGCAGTGAATATAGGAGCGGGGACACAGATACGCAGTATTTT	CASSEYRSGDTDTQYF
15	TRBD2	once	TRBV5-6	TRBJ2-1	TGTGCCAGCACCTTACTAGCGGGAGACTTCAATGAGCAGTTCTTC	CASTLLAGDFNEQFF
15	NA	NA	TRBV28	TRBJ1-1	TGTGCCAGCAGTAGGCGGGACCCATTGAACACTGAAGCTTTCTTT	CASSRRDPLNTEAFF
16	TRBD1	NA	TRBV11-3	TRBJ2-7	TGTGCCAGCAGCAAGGGACAGACAGACAGCTCCTACGAGCAGTACTTC	CASSKGQTDSSYEQYF
14	NA	NA	TRBV19	TRBJ2-7	TGTGCCAGCCCGACTAGGTCTTACTCCTACGAGCAGTACTTC	CASPTRSYSYEQYF
15	TRBD2	NA	TRBV28	TRBJ2-1	TGTGCCACCACACCCTGGGGGGAGGGCTACAATGAGCAGTTCTTC	CATTPWGEGYNEQFF
17	NA	NA	TRBV7-2	TRBJ1-5	TGTGCCAGCAGCTTAGCGACCGTCGGATATAGCAATCAGCCCCAGCATTTT	CASSLATVGYSNQPQHF
14	TRBD2	once	TRBV7-9	TRBJ2-7	TGTGCCAGCAGCCCAAGCGGGAGGGCCTTCGAGCAGTACTTC	CASSPSGRAFEQYF
13	NA	once	TRBV4-1	TRBJ2-3	TGCGCCAGCAGTAGATCCGGCCCAGATACGCAGTATTTT	CASSRSGPDTQYF
12	NA	NA	TRBV29-1	TRBJ2-5	TGCAGCGTTGGCACAGGAGAAGAGACCCAGTACTTC	CSVGTGEETQYF
14	NA	NA	TRBV5-1	TRBJ2-7	TGCGCCAGCAGCCGGGGAGCCAGAACTTACGAGCAGTACTTC	CASSRGARTYEQYF
15	TRBD2	NA	TRBV19	TRBJ2-2	TGTGCCAGTAGTTTCGGGACTAGTCGTGCCGGGGAGCTGTTTTTT	CASSFGTSRAGELFF
13	NA	NA	TRBV6-1	TRBJ1-3	TGTGCCAGCAGGCAGGGCTCTGGAAACACCATATATTTT	CASRQGSGNTIYF
14	NA	once	TRBV15	TRBJ1-5	TGTGCCACCAGCAGAGAACAGTTTTATCAGCCCCAGCATTTT	CATSREQFYQPQHF
15	TRBD1	NA	TRBV2	TRBJ2-1	TGTGCCAGCAGTGGTTGGGACAGGTCCAACAATGAGCAGTTCTTC	CASSGWDRSNNEQFF
14	NA	NA	TRBV19	TRBJ2-1	TGTGCCAGTAGTCACCTACAGGAGAGGGGTGAGCAGTTCTTC	CASSHLQERGEQFF